This TCR beta chain was profiled in a study of PD-1 blockade in classical Hodgkin lymphoma. General study results and limits: Newly diagnosed patients reportedly trailed healthy donors in baseline TCR diversity.

Documented time point: cycle 4 day 1 (C4D1), after less than 7 weeks of nivolumab. In every patient, relapse followed autologous stem cell transplantation, while exposure to brentuximab vedotin differed. After PBMCs were thawed, their CD8+ T cells were isolated by magnetic negative selection. The germline V gene has CDR1 SGHNT and CDR2 YENEEA. The CDR3 consists of 12 residues. V was clipped by 5 bases and J by 1 base, with 2 bases between them. The assay was immunoSEQ multiplex PCR, and TCRdb's table has in-frame clones only and misses some. The table shows about 21,000 clones, with 84% occurring only once. This clone has just a few counts. Its antigen remains unknown.

The sample in question was CD8+ T cells from blood, obtained before the fourth cycle of nivolumab. The sequence was collected from a human donor with classical Hodgkin lymphoma. The chain has TRBV11-3 and TRBJ2-2; D uncertain. This CDR3 reads CASSRNTGELFF. Written as DNA, the CDR3 is TGTGCCAGCAGCAGGAACACCGGGGAGCTGTTTTTT.